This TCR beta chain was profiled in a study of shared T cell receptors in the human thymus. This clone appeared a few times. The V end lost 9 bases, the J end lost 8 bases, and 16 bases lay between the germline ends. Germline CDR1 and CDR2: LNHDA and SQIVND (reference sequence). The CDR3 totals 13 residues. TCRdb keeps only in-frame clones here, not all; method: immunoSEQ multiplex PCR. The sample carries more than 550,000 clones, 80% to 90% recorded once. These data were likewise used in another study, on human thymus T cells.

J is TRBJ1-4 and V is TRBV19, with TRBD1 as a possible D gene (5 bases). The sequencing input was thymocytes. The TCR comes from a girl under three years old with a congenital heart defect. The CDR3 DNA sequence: TGTGCCAGCCGGGGGGGTCAAGTCGAAAAACTGTTTTTT. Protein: CASRGGQVEKLFF.